The 24 T cell receptor beta chains below come from one sample, sequenced in a study of cytomegalovirus exposure and HLA in healthy donors. PCR amplification relied on 60 Vbeta primers (plus 13 Jbeta primers). Libraries were prepared by immunoSEQ multiplex PCR; TCRdb keeps only in-frame clonotypes and omits some of them. The table has fewer than 250,000 clones, 60% to 80% seen once. Sequenced input: PBMCs. All receptors derive from a male donor in good health and CMV-seronegative.

The CDR3 loop is CASSPLGQNYGYTF. DNA of the CDR3: TGTGCCAGCAGTCCTCTGGGACAGAACTATGGCTACACCTTC. The chain joins TRBV27 to TRBJ1-2; 7 nucleotides match TRBD1. This CDR3 contains 14 residues. Unmatched junction bases numbered 5, after V lost 5 bases and J lost 2 bases. Germline V gene lookup returns CDR1 MNHEY and CDR2 SMNVEV (reference sequence).

The rearrangement joins TRBV30 to TRBJ2-2; D is unresolved. Germline values: CDR1 GTSNPN, CDR2 SVGIG (reference sequence). The CDR3 consists of 13 residues. V dropped 2 bases and J dropped 1 base, with 5 bases sitting between them. CDR3 loop: CAWSFQNTGELFF. The DNA of the CDR3 is TGTGCCTGGAGTTTCCAGAACACCGGGGAGCTGTTTTTT.

This clone has a single count. The chain employs TRBV11-3 and TRBJ2-2, with no clear D. Trimming took off 1 base at V and 5 bases at J, with 11 bases between the two ends. The CDR3 runs to 15 residues. CDR1 is SGHNT, CDR2 YENEEA, per germline. The CDR3 protein is CASSLGGLKTGELFF. The CDR3 bases are TGTGCCAGCAGCTTAGGCGGATTAAAAACCGGGGAGCTGTTTTTT.

The rearrangement links TRBV7-3 to TRBJ2-1, with 13 bases identical to TRBD2. V dropped 4 bases and J dropped 3; count of bases not matched to a gene: 3. Germline V lookup: CDR1 SGHTA, CDR2 FQGTGA. The CDR3 loop spans 16 amino acids. CDR3 region: CASSSGLAGNYNEQFF. The CDR3 DNA reads TGTGCCAGCAGCTCGGGACTAGCGGGAAACTACAATGAGCAGTTCTTC. Using reference TRBV7-3 and TRBJ2-1 for the parts outside the CDR3, the full variable domain is GAGVSQTPSNKVTEKGKYVELRCDPISGHTALYWYRQSLGQGPEFLIYFQGTGAADDSGLPNDRFFAVRPEGSVSTLKIQRTERGDSAVYLCASSSGLAGNYNEQFFGPGTRLTVL.

This rearrangement joins TRBV5-1 to TRBJ1-5; D is ambiguous. Germline loops: CDR1 SGHRS, CDR2 YFSETQ. V lost 4 bases and J 3 bases, leaving 17 bases between the germline ends. This CDR3 is built from 16 residues. CDR3 DNA: TGCGCCAGCAGCCGTGGACTGCGAGAGGACAATCAGCCCCAGCATTTT. It encodes CASSRGLREDNQPQHF.

This chain links TRBV19 with TRBJ2-1; TRBD1 agrees at 12 bases. J gave up 8 bases and V 1 base, and 6 bases lay outside the gene matches. Germline-derived CDR1 and CDR2 are LNHDA and SQIVND (reference sequence). This CDR3 is built from 16 residues. The CDR3, as DNA: TGTGCCAGTAGTATAGTGGAGGGGACAGGGGGCTATGAGCAGTTCTTC. Translating it yields CASSIVEGTGGYEQFF.

There are many counts of this clone. The rearrangement joins TRBV15 to TRBJ1-5, with 8 bases fitting TRBD1. Trimming cost V 3 bases and J 0 bases; bases outside gene matches: 7. CDR3 length: 17 amino acids. Per the germline V gene, CDR1 is LNHNV and CDR2 is YYDKDF (reference sequence). The CDR3 DNA is TGTGCCACCAGCAGTAGAACAGGGGGATATAGCAATCAGCCCCAGCATTTT. Its translation: CATSSRTGGYSNQPQHF.

The chain joins TRBV5-1 to TRBJ1-2; 7 bases map to TRBD1. V lost 4 bases, J lost 3 bases, and 9 bases stayed unmatched. Germline V gene lookup returns CDR1 SGHRS and CDR2 YFSETQ. This CDR3 spans 15 amino acids. The CDR3, as DNA: TGCGCCAGCAGCGACCAAACAGGGGTTGACTATGGCTACACCTTC. This gives the protein CASSDQTGVDYGYTF.

This clone showed up just a few times. V usage is TRBV4-2 and J usage is TRBJ1-1; possibly TRBD1 for D (5 bases). The CDR3 has 16 amino acids. CDR1 is LGHNA, CDR2 YNFKEQ, per germline. Between the trimmed V and J ends, which lost 0 bases and 1 base, there was a span of 12 bases. In DNA, the CDR3 is TGTGCCAGCAGCCAAGATCCCACAGGACGGAACACTGAAGCTTTCTTT. This gives the protein CASSQDPTGRNTEAFF.

This CDR3 reads CASSIELRGTEAFF. Written as DNA, the CDR3 is TGTGCCAGTAGTATCGAATTGAGGGGGACTGAAGCTTTCTTT. This sequence joins TRBV19 and TRBJ1-1; D possibly corresponds to TRBD1 (6 bases). The CDR3 runs to 14 residues. Germline lookup yields CDR1 LNHDA and CDR2 SQIVND (reference sequence). V was cut by 3 bases and J by 5 bases, with 13 bases left in between.

The chain links TRBV7-9 to TRBJ1-1; TRBD1 matches 7 bases. Trimming at V came to 2 bases and at J to 0 bases, leaving 9 bases not matched to a gene. This CDR3 is 17 amino acids long. The germline CDR1 and CDR2 sequences are SEHNR and FQNEAQ (reference sequence). CDR3 bases: TGTGCCAGCAGCTTAATCCGGGCAGGGGGTTTGAACACTGAAGCTTTCTTT. Encoded protein: CASSLIRAGGLNTEAFF.

CDR3 in DNA: TGTGCCAGCAGCTTCCGGTTTACCTACGAGCAGTACTTC. This encodes CASSFRFTYEQYF. The chain has TRBV7-2 and TRBJ2-7; D is uncertain. Per germline, CDR1 SGHTA and CDR2 FQGNSA. Trimming cost V 3 bases and J 2 bases, with 8 bases left between them. The CDR3 runs 13 residues.

Written as DNA, the CDR3 is TGCGCCAGCAGCCAAGGGCTAACAGGGGAGCAGCCCCAGCATTTT. Translated: CASSQGLTGEQPQHF. The chain joins TRBV4-3 to TRBJ1-5, with TRBD1 matching 7 bases. CDR1 is LGHNA and CDR2 is YSLEER in the germline V gene. The CDR3 loop spans 15 amino acids. Losses at the gene ends were 1 base for V and 7 bases for J; bases not matched to a gene: 7.

This chain links TRBV5-1 with TRBJ2-3, with 7 bases fitting TRBD1. Losses at the gene ends were 4 bases for V and 0 bases for J; bases not matched to a gene: 5. The CDR3 loop spans 15 amino acids. Germline CDR1 is SGHRS and CDR2 is YFSETQ. The CDR3 DNA sequence: TGCGCCAGCAGCACCAGGACAGGCAGCACAGATACGCAGTATTTT. The encoded protein is CASSTRTGSTDTQYF.

V gene TRBV6-5 combines with J gene TRBJ2-5, with 7 bases aligning to TRBD1. CDR1 MNHEY and CDR2 SVGAGI come from the germline V gene. This CDR3 is 12 amino acids long. V was clipped by 6 bases and J by 5 bases; unmatched bases: 3. The CDR3 loop is CASRGTVETQYF. The CDR3 DNA reads TGTGCCAGCAGGGGGACAGTGGAGACCCAGTACTTC.

This chain uses TRBV25-1 with TRBJ1-3; TRBD1 aligns across 7 bases. Germline V CDR1 and CDR2: MGHDK, SYGVNS. CDR3 length: 14 amino acids. V trimming: 5 bases; J trimming: 4 bases; junction bases outside the gene matches: 5. CDR3 loop: CASSPTGTGNTIYF. As DNA, the CDR3 is TGTGCCAGCAGTCCGACAGGGACGGGAAACACCATATATTTT.

The chain joins TRBV5-5 to TRBJ2-1; TRBD2 aligns across 9 bases. The CDR3 has 15 amino acids. Germline CDR1 SGHKS, CDR2 YYEKEE (reference sequence). With 4 bases clipped from V and 8 bases from J, the junction kept 10 bases outside the gene matches. In DNA, the CDR3 is TGTGCCAGCAGCCCGGGACTAGCCTTCGACGATGAGCAGTTCTTC. Amino acid sequence: CASSPGLAFDDEQFF.

The J gene is TRBJ2-7, the V gene TRBV4-3; 8 bases are shared with TRBD2. Germline CDR1 and CDR2: LGHNA and YSLEER. V was pared by 0 bases and J by 2 bases, with 3 bases of the junction left unmatched. There are 15 residues in the CDR3. CDR3 bases: TGCGCCAGCAGCCAAGATGGGGGACTAGCCTACGAGCAGTACTTC. Translated, it gives CASSQDGGLAYEQYF.

The chain uses TRBV7-9 and TRBJ2-3; 7 bases align to TRBD2. Germline V gene data show CDR1 as SEHNR and CDR2 as FQNEAQ (reference sequence). J lost 1 base, V lost 10 bases, and 8 bases had no gene match. CDR3 size: 14 residues. CDR3 in amino acids: CATSTRGGTDTQYF. CDR3 nucleotides: TGTGCCACCTCAACACGGGGGGGCACAGATACGCAGTATTTT.

As for this clone: The sample carries other DNA sequences with the same CDR3. This chain connects TRBV6-5 to TRBJ1-4; TRBD1 might be the D (6 bases). Germline CDR1 MNHEY, CDR2 SVGAGI. The CDR3 consists of 14 residues. V lost 4 bases, J lost 8 bases, and 14 bases lay in between. In DNA, the CDR3 is TGTGCCAGCAGTTGGGCGGGGGGACAAGAAAAACTGTTTTTT. Protein product: CASSWAGGQEKLFF.

The chain joins TRBV29-1 to TRBJ1-5, with a weak D call TRBD1 (5 bases). This CDR3 spans 13 amino acids. V shed 7 bases and J shed 4 bases, with 14 bases lying between them. Looked up from germline, CDR1 is SQVTM and CDR2 is ANQGSEA. The CDR3 region has the DNA TGCAGCGCCGCATCGGGGGGTAATCAGCCCCAGCATTTT. Encoded protein: CSAASGGNQPQHF.

This chain connects TRBV6-1 to TRBJ2-2; TRBD1 aligns across 7 bases. V shed 6 bases, J shed 4 bases, and the junction held 8 bases outside the gene matches. The CDR3 runs to 15 residues. The V gene's germline CDR1 is MNHNS and CDR2 SASEGT. CDR3 coding DNA: TGTGCCAGCAGCCAATTACAGGGGTTCACCGGGGAGCTGTTTTTT. Amino acid sequence: CASSQLQGFTGELFF.

The chain carries TRBV9 and TRBJ2-7, with D perhaps TRBD1 (5 bases). The CDR3 is made up of 15 amino acids. V was shortened by 5 bases and J by 4 bases, with 19 bases between the two germline ends. Germline V gene data show CDR1 as SGDLS and CDR2 as YYNGEE. The DNA for the CDR3 is TGTGCCAGCAGTGGACGAGGAGCGACAGATTACGAGCAGTACTTC. This gives the protein CASSGRGATDYEQYF.

The genes are TRBV28 and TRBJ2-3; 7 positions match TRBD2. The CDR3 has 15 residues. The germline CDR1 and CDR2 sequences are MDHEN and SYDVKM. The CDR3 sequence is CAGGSPQLGTDTQYF. The CDR3 region has the DNA TGTGCGGGGGGGAGCCCCCAGCTTGGCACAGATACGCAGTATTTT.